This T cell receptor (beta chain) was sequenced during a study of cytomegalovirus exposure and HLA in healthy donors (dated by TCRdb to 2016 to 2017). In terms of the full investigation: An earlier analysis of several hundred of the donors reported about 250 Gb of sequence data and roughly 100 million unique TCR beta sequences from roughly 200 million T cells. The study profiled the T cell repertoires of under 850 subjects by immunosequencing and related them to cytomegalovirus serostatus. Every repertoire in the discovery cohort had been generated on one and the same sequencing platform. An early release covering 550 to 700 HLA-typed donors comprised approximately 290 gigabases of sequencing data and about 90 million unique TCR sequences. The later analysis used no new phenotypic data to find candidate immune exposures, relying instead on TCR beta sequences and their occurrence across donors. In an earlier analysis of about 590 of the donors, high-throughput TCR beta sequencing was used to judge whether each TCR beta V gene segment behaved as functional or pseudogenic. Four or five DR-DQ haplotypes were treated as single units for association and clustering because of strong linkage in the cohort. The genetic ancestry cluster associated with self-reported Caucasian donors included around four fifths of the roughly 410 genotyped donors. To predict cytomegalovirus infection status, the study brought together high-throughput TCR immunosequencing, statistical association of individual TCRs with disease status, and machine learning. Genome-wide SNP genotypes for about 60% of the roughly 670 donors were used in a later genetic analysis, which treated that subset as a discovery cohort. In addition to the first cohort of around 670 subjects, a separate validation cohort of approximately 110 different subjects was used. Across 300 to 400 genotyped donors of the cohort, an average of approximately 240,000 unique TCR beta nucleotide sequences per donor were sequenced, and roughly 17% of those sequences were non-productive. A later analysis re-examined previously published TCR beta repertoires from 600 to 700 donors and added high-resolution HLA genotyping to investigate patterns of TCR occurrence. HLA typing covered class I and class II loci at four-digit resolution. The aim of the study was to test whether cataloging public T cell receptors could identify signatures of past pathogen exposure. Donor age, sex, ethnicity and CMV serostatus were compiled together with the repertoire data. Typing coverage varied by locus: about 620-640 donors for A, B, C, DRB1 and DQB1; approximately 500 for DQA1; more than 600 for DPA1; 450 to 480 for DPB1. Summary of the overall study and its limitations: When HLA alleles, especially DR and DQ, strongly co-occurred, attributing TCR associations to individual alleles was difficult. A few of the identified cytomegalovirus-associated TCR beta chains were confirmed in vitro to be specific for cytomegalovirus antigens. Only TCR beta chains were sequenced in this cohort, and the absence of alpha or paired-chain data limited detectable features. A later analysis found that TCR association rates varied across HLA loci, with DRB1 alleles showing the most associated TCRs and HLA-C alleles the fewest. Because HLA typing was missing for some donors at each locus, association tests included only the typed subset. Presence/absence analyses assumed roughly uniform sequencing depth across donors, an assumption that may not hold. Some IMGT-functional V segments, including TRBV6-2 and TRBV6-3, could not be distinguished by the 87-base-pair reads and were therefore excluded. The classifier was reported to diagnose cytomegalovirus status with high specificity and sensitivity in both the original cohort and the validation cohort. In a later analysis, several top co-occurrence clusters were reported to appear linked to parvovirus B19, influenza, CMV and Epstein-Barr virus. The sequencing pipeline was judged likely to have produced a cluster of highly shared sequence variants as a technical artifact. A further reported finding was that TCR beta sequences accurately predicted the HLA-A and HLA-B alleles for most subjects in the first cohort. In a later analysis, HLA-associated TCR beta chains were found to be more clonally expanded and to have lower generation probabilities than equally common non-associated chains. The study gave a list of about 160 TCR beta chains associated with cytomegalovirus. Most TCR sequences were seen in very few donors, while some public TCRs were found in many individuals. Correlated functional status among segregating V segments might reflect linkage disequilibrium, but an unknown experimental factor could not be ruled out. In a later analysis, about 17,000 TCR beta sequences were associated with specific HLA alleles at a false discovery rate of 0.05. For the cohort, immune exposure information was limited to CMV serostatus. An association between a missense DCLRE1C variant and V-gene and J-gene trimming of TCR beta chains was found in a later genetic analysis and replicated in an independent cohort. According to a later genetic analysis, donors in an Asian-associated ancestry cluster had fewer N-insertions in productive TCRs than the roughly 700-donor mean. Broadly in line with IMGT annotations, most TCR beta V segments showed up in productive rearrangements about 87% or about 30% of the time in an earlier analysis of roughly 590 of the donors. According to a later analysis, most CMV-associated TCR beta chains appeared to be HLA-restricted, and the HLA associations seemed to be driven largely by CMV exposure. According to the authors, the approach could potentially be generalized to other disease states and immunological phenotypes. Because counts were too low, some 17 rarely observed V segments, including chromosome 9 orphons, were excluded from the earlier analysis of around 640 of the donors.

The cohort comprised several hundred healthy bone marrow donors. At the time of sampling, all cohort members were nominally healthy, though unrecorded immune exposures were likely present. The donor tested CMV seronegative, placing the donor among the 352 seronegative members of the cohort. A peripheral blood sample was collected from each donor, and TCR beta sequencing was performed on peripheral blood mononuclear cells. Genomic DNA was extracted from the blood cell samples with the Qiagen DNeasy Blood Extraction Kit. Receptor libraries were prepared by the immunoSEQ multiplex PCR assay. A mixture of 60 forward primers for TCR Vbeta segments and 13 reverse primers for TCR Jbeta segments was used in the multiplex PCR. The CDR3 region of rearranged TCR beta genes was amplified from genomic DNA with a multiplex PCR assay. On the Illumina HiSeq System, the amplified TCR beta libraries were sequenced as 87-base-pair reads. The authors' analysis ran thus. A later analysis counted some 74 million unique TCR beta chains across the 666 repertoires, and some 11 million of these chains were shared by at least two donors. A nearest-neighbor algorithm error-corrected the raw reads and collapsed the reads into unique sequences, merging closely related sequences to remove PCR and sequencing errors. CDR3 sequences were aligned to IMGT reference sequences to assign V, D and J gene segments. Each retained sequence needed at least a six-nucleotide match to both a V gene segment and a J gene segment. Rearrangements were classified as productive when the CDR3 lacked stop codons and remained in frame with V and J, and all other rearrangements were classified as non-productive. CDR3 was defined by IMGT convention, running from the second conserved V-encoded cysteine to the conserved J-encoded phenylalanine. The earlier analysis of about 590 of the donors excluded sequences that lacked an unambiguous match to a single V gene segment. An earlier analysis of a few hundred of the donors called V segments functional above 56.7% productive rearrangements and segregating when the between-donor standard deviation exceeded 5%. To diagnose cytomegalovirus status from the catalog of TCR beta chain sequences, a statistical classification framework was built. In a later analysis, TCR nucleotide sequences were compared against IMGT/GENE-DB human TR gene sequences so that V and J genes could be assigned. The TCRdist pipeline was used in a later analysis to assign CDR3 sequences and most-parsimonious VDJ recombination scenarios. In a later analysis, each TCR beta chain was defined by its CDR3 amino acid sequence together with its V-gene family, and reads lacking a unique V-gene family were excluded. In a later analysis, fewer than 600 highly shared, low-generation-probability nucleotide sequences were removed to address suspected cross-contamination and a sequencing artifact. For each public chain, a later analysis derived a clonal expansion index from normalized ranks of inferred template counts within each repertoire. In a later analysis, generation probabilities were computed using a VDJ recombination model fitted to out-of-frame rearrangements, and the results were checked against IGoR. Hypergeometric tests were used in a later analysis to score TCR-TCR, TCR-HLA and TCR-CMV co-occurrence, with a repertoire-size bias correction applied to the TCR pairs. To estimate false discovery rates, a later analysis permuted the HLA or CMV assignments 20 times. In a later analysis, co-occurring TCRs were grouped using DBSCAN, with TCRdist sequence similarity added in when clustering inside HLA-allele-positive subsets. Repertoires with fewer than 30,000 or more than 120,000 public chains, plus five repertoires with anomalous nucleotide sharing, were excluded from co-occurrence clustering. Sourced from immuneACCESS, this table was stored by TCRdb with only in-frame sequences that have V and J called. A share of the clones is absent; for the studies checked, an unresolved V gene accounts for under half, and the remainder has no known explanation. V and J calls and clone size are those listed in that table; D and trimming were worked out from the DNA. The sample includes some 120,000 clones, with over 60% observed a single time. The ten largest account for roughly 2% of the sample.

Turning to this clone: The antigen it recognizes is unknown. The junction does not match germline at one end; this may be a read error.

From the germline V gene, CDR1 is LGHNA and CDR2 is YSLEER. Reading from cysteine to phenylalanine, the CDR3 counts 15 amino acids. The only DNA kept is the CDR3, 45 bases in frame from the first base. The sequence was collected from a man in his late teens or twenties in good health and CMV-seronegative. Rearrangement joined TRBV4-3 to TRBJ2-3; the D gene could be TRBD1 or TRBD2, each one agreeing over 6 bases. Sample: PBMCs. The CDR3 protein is CASSQGGLSTDTQYF. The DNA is TGCGCCAGCAGTCAAGGGGGACTTAGCACAGATACGCAGTATTTT.